This is a list of T cell receptor beta chains from one sample in a study of T cells in Graves' hyperthyroidism and ophthalmopathy. MiXCR, applied by TCRdb to the multiplex PCR reads, yields one record per CDR3 protein. The sample carries approximately 640,000 distinct CDR3 sequences, 45% recorded once. Sequenced sample: peripheral blood or thyroid tissue (not recorded which). The receptors derive from an adult man with Graves' disease, either hyperthyroidism or ophthalmopathy (not recorded which). Both conserved end residues are part of each CDR3. The D gene is left open where the match is weak. Expanded clones get a size class; other rows say once, few or many, or leave the size out.

TRBD1,.,TRBJ1-3,TRBV25-1,TGTGCCAGCAGCCAGGGACAGCAGTCTGGAAACACCATATATTTT,CASSQGQQSGNTIYF
.,.,TRBJ1-2,TRBV10-3,TGTGCCATCAGTGAGTCAGCCGGGACATACTATGGCTACACCTTC,CAISESAGTYYGYTF
.,many,TRBJ1-2,TRBV7-8,TGTGCCAGCAGCTTAAGGGACATTGACTATGGCTACACCTTC,CASSLRDIDYGYTF
.,.,TRBJ1-5,TRBV11-2,TGTGCCAGCAGCTTAGAGGCTGGTTACGGCAATCAGCCCCAGCATTTT,CASSLEAGYGNQPQHF
.,many,TRBJ1-1,TRBV7-9,TGTGCCAGCGGGAAGGATCGTAACACTGAAGCTTTCTTT,CASGKDRNTEAFF
.,.,TRBJ1-1,TRBV10-2,TGCGCCAGCAGTGAGAACAGCATGAACACTGAAGCTTTCTTT,CASSENSMNTEAFF
.,.,TRBJ2-5,TRBV10-3,TGTGCCATCAGTGAGCTGCCCCAGTACTTC,CAISELPQYF
.,few,TRBJ1-1,TRBV2,TGTGCCAGCAGACCTCGCGGGGGAGATCCTGAAGCTTTCTTT,CASRPRGGDPEAFF
.,few,TRBJ1-3,TRBV7-3,TGCGCCAGCAGCCAGCGGGACTTAGGTGGAAACACCATATATTTT,CASSQRDLGGNTIYF
TRBD1,once,TRBJ1-2,TRBV4-1,TGCGCCAGCAGCCAAGGTCTTCCAGGGGGCGGGTACGACTATGGCTACACCTTC,CASSQGLPGGGYDYGYTF
.,many,TRBJ2-5,TRBV10-3,TGTGCCATCAGTGATTATCGTGGGCCGCAAGAGACCCAGTACTTC,CAISDYRGPQETQYF
.,.,TRBJ2-7,TRBV20-1,TGCAGTGCTAGAGGGGGTATATTTGGGGGACGGACGTACGAGCAGTACTTC,CSARGGIFGGRTYEQYF
TRBD2,few,TRBJ2-7,TRBV20-1,TGCAGTGCTAGGGAGACTAGCGGTTCCTACGAGCAGTACTTC,CSARETSGSYEQYF
.,few,TRBJ2-5,TRBV5-4,TGTGCCAGCAGCTTCGCGGGGCGGGAGACCCAGTACTTC,CASSFAGRETQYF
.,few,TRBJ1-5,TRBV19,TGTGCCAGTACTCCCTGGGCGGCGGCTTCTGGCAATCAGCCCCAGCATTTT,CASTPWAAASGNQPQHF
TRBD1,.,TRBJ1-1,TRBV6-1,TGTGCCAGCCGACAGGGCTTAGGAAACACTGAAGCCTTCTTT,CASRQGLGNTEAFF
.,once,TRBJ1-1,TRBV10-3,TGTGCCATCAGCCAACCCCAGGGGAACACTGAAGCTTTCTTT,CAISQPQGNTEAFF
.,.,TRBJ1-1,TRBV29-1,TGCAGCGTGCGAGACGGAGATCCGGCTTTCTTT,CSVRDGDPAFF
TRBD2,many,TRBJ2-5,TRBV25-1,TGTGCCAGCAGGAAAGCGGGAGGGCCCAAGACCCAGTACTTC,CASRKAGGPKTQYF
.,.,TRBJ1-1,TRBV5-1,TGCGCCAGCAGCTTGGACGGACACCCAAACACTGAAGCTTTCTTT,CASSLDGHPNTEAFF
TRBD1,few,TRBJ2-5,TRBV24-1,TGTGCCACCAGTGAGTGGGACAGTGATGGGCCCCAGTACTTC,CATSEWDSDGPQYF
.,.,TRBJ2-7,TRBV19,TGTGCCAGTAGTATAGGGACTTCTAGCTCCTACGAGCAGTACTTC,CASSIGTSSSYEQYF
TRBD1,many,TRBJ1-5,TRBV20-1,TGCAGTGCTAGAGAGGGACAGGGTAGCAATCAGCCCCAGCATTTT,CSAREGQGSNQPQHF
.,.,TRBJ2-7,TRBV20-1,TGCAGTGCTACCCGGGACGGAGAATACGAGCAGTACTTC,CSATRDGEYEQYF
.,.,TRBJ1-3,TRBV29-1,TGCAGCGTTGGAGAACAGGGAAACACCATATATTTT,CSVGEQGNTIYF
.,many,TRBJ1-1,TRBV29-1,TGCAGCGTTGAGAGGGGTAAGGAAGCTTTCTTT,CSVERGKEAFF
.,.,TRBJ2-5,TRBV10-3,TGTGCCATCAGTGAGTCCGGGGGACAGACGAATCAGCCCCAGTACTTC,CAISESGGQTNQPQYF
.,few,TRBJ1-2,TRBV6-1,TGTGCCAGCAGTGAAGCACAGGGCTACTATGGCTACACCTTC,CASSEAQGYYGYTF
.,.,TRBJ2-7,TRBV7-8,TGTGCCAGCAGCTTCGACATGGCCAGCTCCTACGAGCAGTACTTC,CASSFDMASSYEQYF
.,.,TRBJ1-2,TRBV29-1,TGCAGCGTTGAAAGTCCTCGGTACGGCTACACCTTC,CSVESPRYGYTF